The 23 T cell receptor beta chains in this list originate from one sample, sequenced in a study of cytomegalovirus exposure and HLA in healthy donors. The PCR employed 60 Vbeta primers together with 13 Jbeta primers. TCRdb's table, derived via immunoSEQ multiplex PCR, lists solely in-frame clones and lacks some. The table records about 160,000 clones, roughly four fifths of them present only once. The sequencing sample was made of PBMCs. The receptors were gathered from a middle-aged man in good health and CMV-seropositive.

About this clone itself: At one boundary the junction diverges from the germline segment, which might be a read error. This chain joins TRBV7-2 and TRBJ2-5; TRBD2 matches at 11 bases. Germline CDR1 SGHTA, CDR2 FQGNSA. CDR3 length: 13 residues. The CDR3 DNA reads as TGTGCCAGCAGCGAAGGGATAGCGGGGGGGCCGGACTTC. As protein: CASSEGIAGGPDF.

The sample holds one count of this clone. The chain couples TRBV10-3 to TRBJ2-7; 12 bases are a match to TRBD1. The germline gives CDR1 ENHRY, CDR2 SYGVKD. The CDR3 totals 14 residues. V was pared by 5 bases and J by 5 bases, with 4 bases of the junction left unmatched. The CDR3 spells CAISSGTGGNEQYF. CDR3 nucleotides: TGTGCCATCAGTTCGGGGACAGGGGGCAACGAGCAGTACTTC.

The rearrangement joins TRBV6-1 to TRBJ2-3; D is unclear. V lost 6 bases to trimming and J lost 7 bases, with 8 bases between them. In germline, CDR1 is MNHNS, CDR2 SASEGT. This CDR3 spans 11 amino acids. The DNA for the CDR3 is TGTGCCAGCAGCCCTTCTTATACGCAGTATTTT. It is translated as CASSPSYTQYF.

This chain links TRBV11-2 with TRBJ2-7; TRBD1 is a possible D gene (5 bases). CDR3 length equals 12 residues. Deletions cut 2 bases from V and 9 bases from J, with 11 bases between. Germline V gene lookup returns CDR1 SGHAT and CDR2 FQNNGV. CDR3 sequence (DNA): TGTGCCAGCAGCTTAAACAGGTCCCCGCAGTACTTC. It yields the protein CASSLNRSPQYF.

This clone has just a few counts. The chain combines TRBV5-6 with TRBJ2-1; perhaps TRBD2 as D (6 bases). The V end lost 0 bases, the J end lost 3 bases, and 13 bases lay between the germline ends. CDR3 length equals 16 residues. The germline V gene has CDR1 SGHDT and CDR2 YYEEEE. The DNA of the CDR3 is TGTGCCAGCAGCTTGGGGGCGGGATCGGTCTACAATGAGCAGTTCTTC. Amino acids: CASSLGAGSVYNEQFF.

This clone was seen more than once but under ten times. This chain links TRBV6-6 with TRBJ1-2; D remains unclear. CDR3 length: 13 amino acids. V was clipped by 4 bases and J by 5 bases, with 11 bases between them. Germline lookup yields CDR1 MNHNY and CDR2 SVGAGI (reference sequence). The CDR3: CASSSDLGYGYTF. DNA for the CDR3: TGTGCCAGCAGTTCGGACTTGGGTTATGGCTACACCTTC.

The CDR3 nucleotides are TGTGCCAGCAGCCACAGGGGAAGTATCGTGGCTTTCTTT. As protein: CASSHRGSIVAFF. The rearrangement uses TRBV5-5 and TRBJ1-1; 7 nucleotides match TRBD1. Germline lookup yields CDR1 SGHKS and CDR2 YYEKEE (reference sequence). The CDR3 loop spans 13 amino acids. The trim removed 4 bases at V and 11 bases at J, leaving 11 bases unmatched.

This chain joins TRBV7-2 and TRBJ1-1, with TRBD1 as a possible D gene (6 bases). The CDR3 contains 12 residues. The V end was cut by 3 bases, the J end by 7 bases, with 9 bases between. Germline V gene lookup returns CDR1 SGHTA and CDR2 FQGNSA. The CDR3 region has the DNA TGTGCCAGCAGCTTTGGACAGATTGAAGCTTTCTTT. This encodes CASSFGQIEAFF.

The V call is TRBV6-6, the J call TRBJ2-1; D may be TRBD1 (6 bases). The CDR3 is made up of 15 amino acids. Germline-derived CDR1 and CDR2 are MNHNY and SVGAGI (reference sequence). V was trimmed by 7 bases and J by 0 bases, leaving 13 bases between them. The CDR3 coding sequence is TGTGCCAGCACCCCTCAGGGGACCTCCTACAATGAGCAGTTCTTC. As protein: CASTPQGTSYNEQFF.

The rearrangement joins TRBV7-2 to TRBJ2-5; a possible D gene is TRBD1 (5 bases). The ends were cut back, 5 bases at V and 1 base at J, with 8 bases in the middle. The CDR3 is 13 amino acids. Germline V gene lookup returns CDR1 SGHTA and CDR2 FQGNSA. The chain's CDR3 is CASSTGIQETQYF. The CDR3 nucleotides read TGTGCCAGCAGCACAGGTATCCAAGAGACCCAGTACTTC.

The chain is built from TRBV28 and TRBJ2-5; 12 bases fit TRBD2. This CDR3 is built from 15 residues. The trim removed 8 bases at V and 4 bases at J, leaving 8 bases unmatched. The V gene's germline CDR1 is MDHEN and CDR2 SYDVKM. In nucleotides, the CDR3 is TGTGCCAGCTGTCCCGCTAGCGGGAGGGGAGAGACCCAGTACTTC. Translating it yields CASCPASGRGETQYF.

This clone was counted only a few times. The chain combines TRBV4-3 with TRBJ2-2; TRBD1 aligns across 9 bases. This CDR3 region has 16 residues. V was pared by 3 bases and J by 1 base, with 3 bases of the junction left unmatched. Germline loops: CDR1 LGHNA, CDR2 YSLEER. In DNA form, the CDR3 reads TGCGCCAGCAGCCAGCAGACAGGGGGGAACACCGGGGAGCTGTTTTTT. The encoded protein is CASSQQTGGNTGELFF.

CDR3: CAITAVSYNEQFF. For the CDR3, the DNA is TGTGCCATTACAGCCGTCTCCTACAATGAGCAGTTCTTC. V usage is TRBV6-5 and J usage is TRBJ2-1; D gene uncertain. The V end lost 10 bases, the J end lost 0 bases, and 10 bases lay between the germline ends. CDR1 and CDR2 (germline): MNHEY, SVGAGI. The CDR3 is 13 amino acids.

The rearrangement links TRBV4-2 to TRBJ2-3, with D possibly matching TRBD2 (6 bases). There are 16 residues in the CDR3. V lost 0 bases and J 0 bases, leaving 10 bases between the germline ends. Germline values: CDR1 LGHNA, CDR2 YNFKEQ. CDR3 DNA: TGTGCCAGCAGCCAAGAAGGAGGGAAAAGCACAGATACGCAGTATTTT. It yields the protein CASSQEGGKSTDTQYF.

This rearrangement joins TRBV15 to TRBJ1-3, with 11 bases aligning to TRBD1. Germline values: CDR1 LNHNV, CDR2 YYDKDF (reference sequence). The CDR3 is 15 residues long. The V gene end was trimmed by 3 bases and the J gene end by 4 bases; junction bases not matched to a gene: 2. The chain's CDR3 is CATSRDRGLGNTIYF. The DNA for the CDR3 is TGTGCCACCAGCAGGGACAGGGGGCTAGGAAACACCATATATTTT.

Note on this clone: Other DNA sequences in this specimen translate into the identical CDR3. This rearrangement joins TRBV20-1 to TRBJ2-7, with a tentative D call TRBD1 (5 bases). V was shortened by 6 bases and J by 3 bases, with 9 bases between the two germline ends. The germline V gene has CDR1 DFQATT and CDR2 SNEGSKA (reference sequence). This CDR3 is 11 amino acids long. CDR3 amino acids: CSASRDYEQYF. The CDR3 DNA reads TGCAGTGCCTCCAGGGACTACGAGCAGTACTTC.

CDR3 bases: TGTGCCATCAGTCCGGGACTAGGGGGACCCTACGAGCAGTACTTC. This gives the protein CAISPGLGGPYEQYF. The rearrangement joins TRBV10-3 to TRBJ2-7; TRBD2 matches 8 bases. The CDR3 is 15 residues long. J was trimmed by 2 bases and V by 5 bases; bases with no gene match: 8. The germline V gene encodes CDR1 ENHRY and CDR2 SYGVKD.

The chain links TRBV28 to TRBJ1-1; 8 bases map to TRBD1. CDR1 is MDHEN and CDR2 is SYDVKM in the germline V gene. The CDR3 is 15 amino acids. The ends lost 8 bases at V and 5 bases at J; junction bases unmatched: 13. In DNA, the CDR3 is TGTGCCAGCTCCCCGGGACAGGATCGGTGGACTGAAGCTTTCTTT. Its translation is CASSPGQDRWTEAFF.

The chain links TRBV7-2 to TRBJ1-5, with D tentatively TRBD1 (6 bases). Trimming pared 4 bases from V and 6 bases from J, leaving 13 bases between. Germline CDR1 is SGHTA and CDR2 is FQGNSA. The CDR3 contains 14 residues. CDR3 coding DNA: TGTGCCAGCAGCTCCCCCGAAGGGGGTCAGCCCCAGCATTTT. This translates into CASSSPEGGQPQHF.

Of note for this clone: In the same sample, other DNA sequences code for this CDR3. This chain links TRBV5-6 with TRBJ2-7; 7 bases agree with TRBD1. CDR3 length: 13 residues. Trimming at V came to 2 bases and at J to 7 bases, leaving 6 bases not matched to a gene. Germline CDR1 and CDR2: SGHDT and YYEEEE. CDR3: CASSFSSGGEQYF. The DNA for the CDR3 is TGTGCCAGCAGCTTTTCGTCAGGGGGAGAGCAGTACTTC.

V gene TRBV5-4 combines with J gene TRBJ2-7, with 9 nucleotides matching TRBD1. The V segment lost 4 bases and the J segment 3 bases; nucleotides outside the gene matches: 5. Germline lookup yields CDR1 SGHNT and CDR2 YYREEE (reference sequence). The CDR3 covers 14 residues. CDR3: CASSRDRVSYEQYF. The CDR3 DNA follows: TGTGCCAGCAGCCGGGACAGGGTGAGCTACGAGCAGTACTTC.

The chain recombines TRBV5-4 with TRBJ2-2, with D possibly matching TRBD1 (6 bases). The V gene lost 4 bases and the J gene lost 5 bases, with 12 bases spanning the gap. The germline gives CDR1 SGHNT, CDR2 YYREEE (reference sequence). This CDR3 comprises 14 residues. The CDR3 DNA reads TGTGCCAGCAGCACACAAGGGACAACCGGGGAGCTGTTTTTT. It is translated as CASSTQGTTGELFF.

The V call is TRBV19, the J call TRBJ2-3; 8 nucleotides line up with TRBD2. Germline CDR1 LNHDA, CDR2 SQIVND (reference sequence). There are 14 residues in the CDR3. Trimming at V came to 7 bases and at J to 6 bases, leaving 9 bases not matched to a gene. CDR3 coding DNA: TGTGCCAGTACAGAACGGGAGGGCCAGGATACGCAGTATTTT. Its translation is CASTEREGQDTQYF.